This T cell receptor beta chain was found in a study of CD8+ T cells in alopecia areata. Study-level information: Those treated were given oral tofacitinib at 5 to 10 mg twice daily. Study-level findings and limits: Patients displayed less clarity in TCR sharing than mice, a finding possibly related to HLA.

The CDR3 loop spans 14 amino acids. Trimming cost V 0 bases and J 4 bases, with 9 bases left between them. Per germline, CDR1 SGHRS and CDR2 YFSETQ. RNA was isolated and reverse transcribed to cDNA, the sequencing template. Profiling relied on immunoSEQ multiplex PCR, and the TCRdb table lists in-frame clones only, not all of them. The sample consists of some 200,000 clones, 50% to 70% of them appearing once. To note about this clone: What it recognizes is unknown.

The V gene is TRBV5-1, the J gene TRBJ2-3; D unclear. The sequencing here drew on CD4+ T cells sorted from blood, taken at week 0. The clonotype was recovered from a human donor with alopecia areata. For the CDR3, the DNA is TGCGCCAGCAGCTTGGCCGCGGCGGCAGATACGCAGTATTTT. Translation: CASSLAAAADTQYF.